These 5 T cell receptor beta chains were sequenced from one sample in a study of T cells in Graves' hyperthyroidism and ophthalmopathy. There were TCR beta CDR3 regions amplified from RNA transcripts. The HTBI primer set drove a first-round RT-PCR of the TCR CDR3. TCRdb processed the multiplex PCR reads anew with MiXCR; each CDR3 protein has one entry. The sample lists about 400,000 distinct CDR3 sequences, about a sixth seen once, with approximately 7.5% in the top ten. Sequencing used blood. The receptors derive from a woman aged 18-29 years with Graves' hyperthyroidism.

This chain joins TRBV19 and TRBJ2-3, with 12 positions matching TRBD1. CDR1 is LNHDA, CDR2 SQIVND, per germline (reference sequence). Trimming at V came to 4 bases and at J to 3 bases, leaving 17 bases not matched to a gene. CDR3 length equals 20 residues. The DNA of the CDR3 is TGTGCCAGTAGTACATATCCTGCCGGGACAGGGGGCGTAAGGACAGATACGCAGTATTTT. Translated, it gives CASSTYPAGTGGVRTDTQYF. The full variable domain, in which reference TRBV19 and TRBJ2-3 provide the parts outside the CDR3, is DGGITQSPKYLFRKEGQNVTLSCEQNLNHDAMYWYRQDPGQGLRLIYYSQIVNDFQKGDIAEGYSVSREKKESFPLTVTSAQKNPTAFYLCASSTYPAGTGGVRTDTQYFGPGTRLTVL.

In its sample, this clonotype was seen many times. The chain employs TRBV20-1 and TRBJ1-1, with TRBD1 matching 7 bases. Trimming cost V 6 bases and J 2 bases; bases outside gene matches: 12. CDR3 length equals 15 residues. Germline assignment: CDR1 DFQATT and CDR2 SNEGSKA (reference sequence). The CDR3 loop is CSAGTTGTVNTEAFF. DNA of the CDR3: TGCAGTGCCGGGACGACCGGGACAGTTAACACTGAAGCTTTCTTT.

The J gene is TRBJ2-2, the V gene TRBV11-2; possibly TRBD1 for D (6 bases). This CDR3 region has 15 residues. Between the trimmed V and J ends, which lost 2 bases and 8 bases, there was a span of 15 bases. Germline V lookup: CDR1 SGHAT, CDR2 FQNNGV. The DNA of the CDR3 is TGTGCCAGCAGCTTATCCGGCAGGGGATCGGGGGAGCTGTTTTTT. Its protein is CASSLSGRGSGELFF.

A word on this clonotype: A clone one base away is much larger, so this may be a read error. The chain carries TRBV28 and TRBJ1-4; D is unresolved. Trimming removed 6 bases from V and 8 bases from J, with 16 bases in between. The CDR3 is made up of 14 amino acids. Germline CDR1 and CDR2: MDHEN and SYDVKM. Here the CDR3 DNA reads TGTGCCAGCAGCCGTGATATGCTCGGGGAAAAACTGTTTTTT. Its protein is CASSRDMLGEKLFF. Full variable domain (outside the CDR3, taken from reference TRBV28 and TRBJ1-4): DVKVTQSSRYLVKRTGEKVFLECVQDMDHENMFWYRQDPGLGLRLIYFSYDVKMKEKGDIPEGYSVSREKKERFSLILESASTNQTSMYLCASSRDMLGEKLFFGSGTQLSVL.

This clonotype was seen many times. This chain connects TRBV12-3 or TRBV12-4 to TRBJ1-1; no clear D gene. The V end lost 8 bases, the J end lost 1 base, and 11 bases lay between the germline ends. The CDR3 has 13 residues. Here the CDR3 DNA reads TGTGCCAGCTCACCACTCAGGAACACTGAAGCTTTCTTT. It is translated as CASSPLRNTEAFF.